The rows below give T cell receptor beta chains drawn from one sample of a study of cytomegalovirus exposure and HLA in healthy donors. TCRdb's copy holds only in-frame clones and misses some; the assay was immunoSEQ multiplex PCR. This sample has 45,000 to 65,000 clones; 75% to 80% occur once, and the top ten carry 2.5% to 3%. The sequencing sample was made of PBMCs. These receptors all stem from a woman aged 35 to 49 in good health and CMV-seropositive. Each CDR3 is given with its conserved first and last residue. A D gene is named only where the DNA matches it firmly. Clone size is given for some rows only: seen once, a few or many times, or a class if the clone is expanded.

clone_size d_call j_call v_call cdr3_aa cdr3_nt
NA NA TRBJ2-3 TRBV13 CASSYSADTQYF TGTGCCAGCAGCTACTCCGCAGATACGCAGTATTTT
NA TRBD1 TRBJ2-2 TRBV7-6 CASSYPRQGEGGGELFF TGTGCCAGCAGCTACCCCCGGCAGGGGGAAGGAGGTGGGGAGCTGTTTTTT
NA NA TRBJ1-2 TRBV2 CASNRDTGYTF TGTGCCAGCAATAGGGACACTGGCTACACCTTC
NA NA TRBJ1-1 TRBV15 CATSRDNPNTEAFF TGTGCCACCAGCAGAGATAATCCGAACACTGAAGCTTTCTTT
few TRBD1 TRBJ1-3 TRBV10-2 CASSGRTGRSGNTIYF TGCGCCAGCAGTGGCCGGACAGGCCGCTCTGGAAACACCATATATTTT
medium-sized NA TRBJ2-3 TRBV10-2 CASSELVLDTQYF TGCGCCAGCAGTGAGCTAGTTTTAGATACGCAGTATTTT
NA TRBD1 TRBJ1-5 TRBV28 CASIDRGPKGTQHF TGTGCCAGCATTGACAGGGGCCCCAAGGGGACCCAGCATTTT
NA NA TRBJ2-1 TRBV28 CASSRGGGSSNEQFF TGTGCCAGCAGCAGAGGTGGGGGGTCAAGCAATGAGCAGTTCTTC
once TRBD2 TRBJ2-3 TRBV5-1 CASSPGLAGGTDTQYF TGCGCCAGCAGCCCGGGACTAGCGGGGGGCACAGATACGCAGTATTTT
NA TRBD1 TRBJ1-1 TRBV19 CASSLGTGSEAFF TGTGCCAGTAGTCTAGGGACAGGATCTGAAGCTTTCTTT
NA NA TRBJ2-7 TRBV6-6 CASSSTTYEQYF TGTGCCAGCAGTTCGACTACCTACGAGCAGTACTTC
NA NA TRBJ1-5 TRBV19 CASSFQGQPQHF TGTGCCAGTAGTTTCCAGGGACAGCCCCAGCATTTT
NA TRBD1 TRBJ1-1 TRBV13 CASSLYQGANEAFF TGTGCCAGCAGCTTGTATCAGGGGGCAAATGAAGCTTTCTTT
NA NA TRBJ1-1 TRBV23-1 CASSQSLAVPEAFF TGCGCCAGCAGTCAATCGCTGGCAGTCCCTGAAGCTTTCTTT
NA TRBD2 TRBJ2-3 TRBV30 CAWSGTSRGTDTQYF TGTGCCTGGAGCGGGACTAGCCGAGGCACAGATACGCAGTATTTT
NA TRBD1 TRBJ1-5 TRBV10-3 CATGQGAVQPQHF TGTGCCACGGGACAGGGGGCGGTTCAGCCCCAGCATTTT
NA NA TRBJ1-4 TRBV10-3 CAISESGPLGEKLFF TGTGCCATCAGTGAGTCGGGGCCGTTAGGAGAAAAACTGTTTTTT
NA NA TRBJ2-7 TRBV7-7 CASAEGEQYF TGTGCCAGCGCCGAGGGCGAGCAGTACTTC
NA TRBD1 TRBJ2-6 TRBV10-3 CAIPANRGTAGANVLTF TGTGCCATTCCCGCCAACAGGGGAACGGCTGGGGCCAACGTCCTGACTTTC
once TRBD1 TRBJ1-2 TRBV7-9 CASSSGQGGGGYTF TGTGCCAGCAGCTCCGGACAGGGTGGAGGCGGCTACACCTTC
once NA TRBJ2-7 TRBV20-1 CSARAGVEQYF TGCAGTGCTAGGGCAGGGGTCGAGCAGTACTTC
NA TRBD2 TRBJ2-1 TRBV5-6 CASSLEGLAGGGEQFF TGTGCCAGCAGCTTGGAGGGCCTAGCGGGGGGTGGTGAGCAGTTCTTC
NA NA TRBJ1-1 TRBV4-3 CASSLSSEGGGDTEAFF TGCGCCAGCAGCCTGTCCTCGGAGGGCGGGGGGGACACTGAAGCTTTCTTT
NA TRBD1 TRBJ2-5 TRBV7-2 CASSSTGANQETQYF TGTGCCAGCAGCTCCACAGGGGCGAACCAAGAGACCCAGTACTTC
NA TRBD1 TRBJ1-1 TRBV7-2 CASRQGARSTEAFF TGTGCCAGCAGACAGGGGGCCCGGAGCACTGAAGCTTTCTTT
few NA TRBJ1-4 TRBV30 CAWETGRDKYF TGTGCCTGGGAGACCGGCCGGGACAAATATTTT
NA NA TRBJ2-7 TRBV6-6 CASSYLSPSPYEQYF TGTGCCAGCAGTTACCTCTCTCCGAGCCCCTACGAGCAGTACTTC
NA TRBD2 TRBJ2-1 TRBV7-2 CASSPGLAGYNEQFF TGTGCCAGCAGCCCCGGACTAGCGGGGTACAATGAGCAGTTCTTC
NA NA TRBJ2-3 TRBV9 CASSLQGTDTQYF TGTGCCAGCAGCCTGCAGGGCACAGATACGCAGTATTTT
NA NA TRBJ1-1 TRBV30 CAWGVRGGGEAFF TGTGCCTGGGGTGTGAGAGGGGGTGGTGAAGCTTTCTTT
NA NA TRBJ2-3 TRBV7-7 CASSSTASTDTQYF TGTGCCAGCAGCTCGACAGCAAGCACAGATACGCAGTATTTT
NA TRBD1 TRBJ1-1 TRBV28 CASRLQGVTEAFF TGTGCCAGCAGGCTACAGGGGGTAACTGAAGCTTTCTTT
NA TRBD1 TRBJ1-1 TRBV4-1 CASSQVTDRQAWGTEAFF TGCGCCAGCAGCCAAGTAACGGACAGGCAAGCCTGGGGCACTGAAGCTTTCTTT
NA NA TRBJ1-1 TRBV15 CATSRDFTGTEAFF TGTGCCACCAGCAGAGATTTTACAGGGACTGAAGCTTTCTTT
once TRBD1 TRBJ2-1 TRBV7-2 CASSLVMTGGGEQFF TGTGCCAGCAGCCTAGTGATGACAGGGGGCGGTGAGCAGTTCTTC
NA NA TRBJ1-1 TRBV27 CASSQRGMNTEAFF TGTGCCAGCAGCCAGCGGGGGATGAACACTGAAGCTTTCTTT
NA TRBD1 TRBJ2-3 TRBV29-1 CSVRSDRGLDTQYF TGCAGCGTCCGCTCGGACAGGGGGTTAGATACGCAGTATTTT
NA NA TRBJ1-4 TRBV13 CASSPNRGGPRTLFF TGTGCCAGCAGCCCCAACCGTGGGGGCCCAAGAACTCTGTTTTTT
NA NA TRBJ2-5 TRBV29-1 CTGQLQETQYF TGCACTGGACAGCTACAAGAGACCCAGTACTTC
NA NA TRBJ2-1 TRBV4-3 CASSQVGASSYNEQFF TGCGCCAGCAGCCAAGTGGGAGCGAGCTCCTACAATGAGCAGTTCTTC
NA NA TRBJ2-1 TRBV5-4 CASSGPADEQFF TGTGCCAGCAGCGGGCCTGCAGATGAGCAGTTCTTC
NA TRBD1 TRBJ1-1 TRBV6-5 CASTGTGPTEAFF TGTGCCAGTACCGGGACAGGGCCCACTGAAGCTTTCTTT
NA TRBD2 TRBJ2-1 TRBV5-1 CASSFEGSLAGWDEQFF TGCGCCAGCAGCTTTGAGGGAAGTCTAGCGGGGTGGGATGAGCAGTTCTTC
few TRBD1 TRBJ1-1 TRBV10-2 CASGQGNTEAFF TGCGCCAGCGGACAGGGGAACACTGAAGCTTTCTTT
NA TRBD1 TRBJ2-5 TRBV25-1 CASSETGGLETQYF TGTGCCAGCAGTGAGACAGGGGGCTTAGAGACCCAGTACTTC
NA TRBD2 TRBJ2-5 TRBV9 CASSVAAGGRETQYF TGTGCCAGCAGCGTAGCGGCGGGGGGGCGGGAGACCCAGTACTTC
few NA TRBJ2-5 TRBV9 CASSGQDFTQYF TGTGCCAGCAGCGGACAAGATTTTACCCAGTACTTC
once NA TRBJ1-2 TRBV6-5 CASSYVGSYGYTF TGTGCCAGCAGTTACGTGGGCAGCTATGGCTACACCTTC
NA NA TRBJ1-1 TRBV2 CASSPDTEAFF TGTGCCAGCAGTCCAGACACTGAAGCTTTCTTT
NA NA TRBJ2-1 TRBV11-2 CASSFPGGHEQFF TGTGCCAGCAGTTTCCCCGGGGGGCATGAGCAGTTCTTC
NA NA TRBJ1-6 TRBV28 CASRGSSYNSPLHF TGTGCCAGCAGGGGGAGCTCCTATAATTCACCCCTCCACTTT
once NA TRBJ2-7 TRBV11-2 CASSLVSYEQYF TGTGCCAGCAGCTTAGTATCCTACGAGCAGTACTTC
few NA TRBJ2-7 TRBV10-3 CAISATGLLYEQYF TGTGCCATCAGTGCCACCGGACTGCTTTACGAGCAGTACTTC